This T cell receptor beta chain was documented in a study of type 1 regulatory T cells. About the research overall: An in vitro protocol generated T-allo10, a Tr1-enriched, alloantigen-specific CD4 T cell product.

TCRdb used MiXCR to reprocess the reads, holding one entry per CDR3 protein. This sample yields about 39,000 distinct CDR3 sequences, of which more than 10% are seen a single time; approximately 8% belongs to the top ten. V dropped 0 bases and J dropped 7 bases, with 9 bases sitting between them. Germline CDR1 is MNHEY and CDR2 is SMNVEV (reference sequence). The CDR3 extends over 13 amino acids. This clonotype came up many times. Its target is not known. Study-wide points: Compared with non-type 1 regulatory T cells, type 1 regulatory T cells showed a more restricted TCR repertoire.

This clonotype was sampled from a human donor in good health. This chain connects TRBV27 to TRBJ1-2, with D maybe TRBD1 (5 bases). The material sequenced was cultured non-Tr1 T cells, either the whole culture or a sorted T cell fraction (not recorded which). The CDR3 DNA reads TGTGCCAGCAGTTTATCGGGCAGGGTTGGCTACACCTTC. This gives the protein CASSLSGRVGYTF.